The 29 T cell receptor beta chains in this list originate from one sample, sequenced in a study of identical twins. TCRdb fed the 5' RACE reads into MiXCR, producing one record per CDR3 protein. The repertoire holds 690,000 or so distinct CDR3 sequences, 8.6% seen once, with around 0.95% in the top ten. This same sample was also part of a study on yellow fever vaccine responses in identical twins.

Sequencing was performed on PBMCs. The receptors here all came from a woman between 18 and 29 years old in good health.

This clonotype showed up just a few times. This sequence joins TRBV4-1 and TRBJ2-5; TRBD2 matches 8 bases. Germline assignment: CDR1 MGHRA and CDR2 YSYEKL. The V and J ends lost 6 bases and 1 base, in that order; junction bases with no gene match: 7. The CDR3 contains 15 residues. CDR3 loop: CASSHGRGVQETQYF. CDR3 bases: TGCGCCAGCAGTCACGGGAGGGGGGTCCAAGAGACCCAGTACTTC.

This clonotype was observed at least ten times. This chain joins TRBV7-2 and TRBJ2-7; 10 nucleotides align to TRBD2. Unmatched junction bases numbered 8, after V lost 0 bases and J lost 6 bases. The V gene's germline CDR1 is SGHTA and CDR2 FQGNSA. The CDR3 has 16 amino acids. The CDR3 spells CASSLARSGGMFEQYF. The CDR3 DNA sequence: TGTGCCAGCAGCTTAGCGCGTAGCGGGGGGATGTTCGAGCAGTACTTC.

A remark on this clonotype: A junction boundary mismatches the germline segment, possibly from a read error. This sequence joins TRBV11-2 and TRBJ2-2; D is uncertain. CDR1 and CDR2 from the germline V gene are SGHAT and FQNNGV. There are 14 residues in the CDR3. The DNA for the CDR3 is TGTTCCAGCAGCTTAGTCGGGTATACCGGGGAGCTGTTTTTT. Protein product: CSSSLVGYTGELFF.

This clonotype has ten or more counts. The chain carries TRBV7-2 and TRBJ2-3, with 7 bases that match TRBD2. V lost 2 bases, J lost 5 bases, and 10 bases stayed unmatched. The germline gives CDR1 SGHTA, CDR2 FQGNSA. This CDR3 has 16 residues. Here the CDR3 reads CASSLLSGKGKDTQYF. In DNA, the CDR3 is TGTGCCAGCAGCTTATTGAGCGGGAAGGGAAAAGATACGCAGTATTTT.

This chain joins TRBV5-4 and TRBJ2-3, with 11 bases aligning to TRBD2. The V gene's germline CDR1 is SGHNT and CDR2 YYREEE (reference sequence). J was trimmed by 0 bases and V by 0 bases; bases with no gene match: 12. This CDR3 is 20 amino acids long. Here the CDR3 reads CASSLGLGLAGGLSTDTQYF. CDR3 sequence (DNA): TGTGCCAGCAGCTTGGGCCTCGGCCTAGCGGGGGGCCTAAGCACAGATACGCAGTATTTT.

The V and J genes are TRBV7-6 and TRBJ2-7, with a weak D call TRBD2 (7 bases). Per germline, CDR1 SGHVS and CDR2 FNYEAQ. V dropped 1 base and J dropped 5 bases, with 12 bases sitting between them. CDR3 length equals 14 residues. This CDR3 reads CASSLERGAHEQYF. CDR3 bases: TGTGCCAGCAGCTTAGAACGGGGGGCCCACGAGCAGTACTTC.

This clonotype was seen repeatedly, ten times or more. This rearrangement joins TRBV5-1 to TRBJ2-2; TRBD1 might be the D (6 bases). The CDR3 consists of 16 residues. V lost 5 bases and J 3 bases, leaving 17 bases between the germline ends. Germline values: CDR1 SGHRS, CDR2 YFSETQ. Here the CDR3 reads CASSSMTGSHTGELFF. CDR3 nucleotide sequence: TGCGCCAGCAGTTCGATGACAGGCTCCCACACCGGGGAGCTGTTTTTT.

This clonotype occurred many times. Here the CDR3 reads CASSLLPGSSYNEQFF. DNA for the CDR3: TGTGCCAGCAGTTTATTACCGGGGAGCTCCTACAATGAGCAGTTCTTC. This chain joins TRBV12-3 or TRBV12-4 and TRBJ2-1; D might be TRBD2 (5 bases). V was trimmed by 2 bases and J by 0 bases, leaving 11 bases between them. The length of the CDR3 is 16 residues.

V and J are TRBV10-3 and TRBJ2-7; the D is unclear. In germline, CDR1 is ENHRY, CDR2 SYGVKD. V was pared by 4 bases and J by 3 bases, with 10 bases between. The CDR3 runs to 13 residues. The CDR3 loop is CAISGLSSYEQYF. The DNA of the CDR3 is TGTGCCATCAGTGGGCTATCGAGCTACGAGCAGTACTTC.

This clonotype was detected only a few times. This chain connects TRBV5-5 to TRBJ1-5; 7 positions match TRBD1. CDR1 and CDR2 (germline): SGHKS, YYEKEE (reference sequence). This CDR3 region has 16 residues. J was trimmed by 1 base and V by 0 bases; bases with no gene match: 4. The CDR3 reads CASSLDRGRSNQPQHF. CDR3 bases: TGTGCCAGCAGCTTGGACAGGGGTAGGAGCAATCAGCCCCAGCATTTT. The variable domain in full, completed from reference TRBV5-5 and TRBJ1-5, reads DAGVTQSPTHLIKTRGQQVTLRCSPISGHKSVSWYQQVLGQGPQFIFQYYEKEERGRGNFPDRFSARQFPNYSSELNVNALLLGDSALYLCASSLDRGRSNQPQHFGDGTRLSIL.

This clonotype was picked up a small number of times. This chain connects TRBV4-3 to TRBJ2-5; no clear D. V was clipped by 5 bases and J by 5 bases, with 18 bases between them. The CDR3 extends over 15 amino acids. Germline-derived CDR1 and CDR2 are LGHNA and YSLEER. The CDR3 region is CASSTRSMPGETQYF. As DNA, the CDR3 is TGCGCCAGCAGCACAAGATCGATGCCTGGGGAGACCCAGTACTTC.

This clonotype was detected a few times. The rearrangement uses TRBV7-6 and TRBJ2-3; TRBD2 matches at 8 bases. The germline gives CDR1 SGHVS, CDR2 FNYEAQ. The CDR3 covers 15 residues. Unmatched junction bases numbered 9, after V lost 5 bases and J lost 5 bases. CDR3 protein: CASSAGGTSEDTQYF. CDR3 DNA: TGTGCCAGCAGCGCCGGCGGGACTAGTGAAGATACGCAGTATTTT.

This clonotype was observed many times. The V and J genes are TRBV14 and TRBJ1-1; no clear D gene. Trimming shortened V by 6 bases and J by 0 bases, and 8 bases separated the two germline ends. This CDR3 spans 13 amino acids. Germline V gene data show CDR1 as SGHDN and CDR2 as FVKESK. The CDR3 spells CASSRKMNTEAFF. Here the CDR3 DNA reads TGTGCCAGCAGTAGGAAGATGAACACTGAAGCTTTCTTT.

This clonotype came up many times. This chain uses TRBV7-3 with TRBJ2-1; D is uncertain. Trimming took off 2 bases at V and 5 bases at J, with 7 bases between the two ends. The CDR3 loop spans 13 amino acids. Per germline, CDR1 SGHTA and CDR2 FQGTGA. The CDR3 region is CASSLRQDNEQFF. The CDR3 bases are TGTGCCAGCAGCTTACGTCAAGACAATGAGCAGTTCTTC.

This clonotype was seen at least ten times. The J gene is TRBJ2-2, the V gene TRBV5-6; D is uncertain. Germline V gene data show CDR1 as SGHDT and CDR2 as YYEEEE. This CDR3 is 13 amino acids long. V dropped 5 bases and J dropped 0 bases, with 5 bases sitting between them. The CDR3 protein is CASSLANTGELFF. In DNA form, the CDR3 reads TGTGCCAGCAGTCTAGCGAACACCGGGGAGCTGTTTTTT. Full variable domain (remainder filled in from reference TRBV5-6 and TRBJ2-2): DAGVTQSPTHLIKTRGQQVTLRCSPKSGHDTVSWYQQALGQGPQFIFQYYEEEERQRGNFPDRFSGHQFPNYSSELNVNALLLGDSALYLCASSLANTGELFFGEGSRLTVL.

The chain joins TRBV9 to TRBJ2-5, with 7 bases matching TRBD2. V gave up 3 bases and J gave up 0 bases; unmatched junction bases: 5. Germline V lookup: CDR1 SGDLS, CDR2 YYNGEE. The CDR3 extends over 15 amino acids. For the CDR3, the DNA is TGTGCCAGCAGCGCGGGGGGAAACTACCAAGAGACCCAGTACTTC. Amino acid sequence: CASSAGGNYQETQYF.

The sample holds a few counts of this clonotype. The J gene is TRBJ1-6, the V gene TRBV5-6; no definite D call. This CDR3 has 14 amino acids. Deletions cut 4 bases from V and 0 bases from J, with 5 bases between. In germline, CDR1 is SGHDT, CDR2 YYEEEE. The CDR3 DNA follows: TGTGCCAGCAGCATTATCTCCTATAATTCACCCCTCCACTTT. It encodes CASSIISYNSPLHF.

This chain uses TRBV12-3 or TRBV12-4 with TRBJ1-1; maybe TRBD1 (6 bases). The ends were cut back, 6 bases at V and 4 bases at J, with 27 bases in the middle. The CDR3 is 18 amino acids. This CDR3 is CASRGSTGTTARGTEAFF. The CDR3 DNA sequence: TGTGCCAGCAGGGGAAGCACCGGGACAACCGCGAGAGGCACTGAAGCTTTCTTT.

Ten or more counts support this clonotype. The chain recombines TRBV4-3 with TRBJ2-1, with 8 bases identical to TRBD2. V dropped 4 bases and J dropped 5; count of bases not matched to a gene: 10. The germline CDR1 and CDR2 sequences are LGHNA and YSLEER. CDR3 length equals 16 residues. The CDR3 DNA reads as TGCGCCAGCAGCCTTAGAGCTGGTAGCGGGAACAATGAGCAGTTCTTC. This encodes CASSLRAGSGNNEQFF.

The chain joins TRBV4-3 to TRBJ2-1, with TRBD2 matching over 14 bases. Trimming at V came to 3 bases and at J to 1 base, leaving 8 bases not matched to a gene. The CDR3 has 19 amino acids. CDR1 LGHNA and CDR2 YSLEER come from the germline V gene. CDR3 DNA: TGCGCCAGCAGCCATCCCGGGACTAGCGGGAGTAGGTCCTACAATGAGCAGTTCTTC. It specifies CASSHPGTSGSRSYNEQFF.

This clonotype came up a few times. The chain has TRBV28 and TRBJ2-7, with unresolved D. V was clipped by 6 bases and J by 5 bases, with 23 bases between them. The CDR3 contains 16 residues. The V gene's germline CDR1 is MDHEN and CDR2 SYDVKM. CDR3 coding DNA: TGTGCCAGCAGCTCCCCTAGGGCTGGGTCAGTCGACGAGCAGTACTTC. This codes for CASSSPRAGSVDEQYF.

The V and J genes are TRBV19 and TRBJ1-5; 8 bases are shared with TRBD1. The CDR3 has 15 residues. Germline V gene sequence: CDR1 LNHDA, CDR2 SQIVND (reference sequence). V lost 3 bases to trimming and J lost 3 bases; unmatched junction nucleotides: 4. The CDR3 spells CASSMGTGYNQPQHF. DNA for the CDR3: TGTGCCAGTAGTATGGGGACAGGCTACAATCAGCCCCAGCATTTT.

In this sample, this clonotype turned up many times. J is TRBJ2-1 and V is TRBV5-1; TRBD2 is a possible D gene (5 bases). V lost 3 bases, J lost 3 bases, and 7 bases lay in between. The CDR3 has 13 amino acids. Germline V gives CDR1 SGHRS, CDR2 YFSETQ. This CDR3 reads CASSWSGYNEQFF. The CDR3 DNA reads TGCGCCAGCAGCTGGAGCGGCTACAATGAGCAGTTCTTC.

This chain uses TRBV6-1 with TRBJ2-7; 9 positions match TRBD1. This CDR3 region has 15 residues. Unmatched junction bases numbered 10, after V lost 7 bases and J lost 3 bases. The germline V gene has CDR1 MNHNS and CDR2 SASEGT. CDR3 in DNA: TGTGCCAGCAATCCCCTCGGGACAGGGTACTACGAGCAGTACTTC. This sequence encodes CASNPLGTGYYEQYF.

V is TRBV19 and J is TRBJ2-3; a possible D gene is TRBD2 (6 bases). Germline lookup yields CDR1 LNHDA and CDR2 SQIVND (reference sequence). CDR3 length: 14 amino acids. V was pared by 7 bases and J by 2 bases, with 13 bases between. CDR3 nucleotides: TGTGCCAGTAACCCGGGACTCCCCACAGATACGCAGTATTTT. It is translated as CASNPGLPTDTQYF.

The chain uses TRBV28 and TRBJ2-7; D possibly corresponds to TRBD2 (5 bases). CDR1 MDHEN and CDR2 SYDVKM come from the germline V gene. V was cut by 4 bases and J by 6 bases, with 10 bases left in between. CDR3 size: 12 residues. Here the CDR3 reads CASSWRRPEQYF. As DNA, the CDR3 is TGTGCCAGCAGTTGGAGGAGGCCCGAGCAGTACTTC.

J is TRBJ2-1 and V is TRBV11-1; D gene unclear. Trimming cost V 6 bases and J 7 bases, with 13 bases left between them. The CDR3 is 13 residues long. Germline V gene sequence: CDR1 SGHAT, CDR2 FQDESV (reference sequence). CDR3 residues: CASRSTASNEQFF. DNA of the CDR3: TGTGCCAGCAGAAGTACAGCCTCGAATGAGCAGTTCTTC.

This clonotype was found many times. J is TRBJ2-3 and V is TRBV5-1; weak D call: TRBD1 (6 bases). Per germline, CDR1 SGHRS and CDR2 YFSETQ. The CDR3 contains 15 residues. The V end lost 4 bases, the J end lost 0 bases, and 12 bases lay between the germline ends. CDR3 loop: CASSRATGSTDTQYF. In nucleotides, the CDR3 is TGCGCCAGCAGCAGGGCGACAGGCAGCACAGATACGCAGTATTTT.

In this sample, this clonotype turned up many times. This sequence joins TRBV20-1 and TRBJ2-3; 12 bases fit TRBD2. Germline CDR1 is DFQATT and CDR2 is SNEGSKA (reference sequence). V shed 3 bases, J shed 2 bases, and the junction held 3 bases outside the gene matches. This CDR3 contains 15 residues. CDR3 in amino acids: CSASASGGATDTQYF. The CDR3 DNA reads as TGCAGTGCTAGCGCTAGCGGGGGGGCCACAGATACGCAGTATTTT.